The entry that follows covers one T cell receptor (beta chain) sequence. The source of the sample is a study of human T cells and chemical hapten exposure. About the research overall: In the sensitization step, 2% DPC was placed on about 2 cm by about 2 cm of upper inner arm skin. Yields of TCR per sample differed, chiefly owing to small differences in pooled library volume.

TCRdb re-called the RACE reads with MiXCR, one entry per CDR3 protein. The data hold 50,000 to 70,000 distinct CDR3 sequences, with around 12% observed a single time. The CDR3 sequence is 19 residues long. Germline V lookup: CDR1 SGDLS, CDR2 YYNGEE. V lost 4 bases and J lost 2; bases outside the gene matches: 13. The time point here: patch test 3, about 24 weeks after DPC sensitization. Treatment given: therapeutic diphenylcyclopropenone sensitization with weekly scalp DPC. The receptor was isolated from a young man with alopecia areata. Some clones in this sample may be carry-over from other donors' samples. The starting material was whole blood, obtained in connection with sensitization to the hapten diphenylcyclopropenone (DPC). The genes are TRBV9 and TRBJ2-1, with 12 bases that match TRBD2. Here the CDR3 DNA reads TGTGCCAGCAGCCCTTCCCAGTGGGCTAGCGGGGGGGCCTACAATGAGCAGTTCTTC. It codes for CASSPSQWASGGAYNEQFF. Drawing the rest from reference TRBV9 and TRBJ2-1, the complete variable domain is DSGVTQTPKHLITATGQRVTLRCSPRSGDLSVYWYQQSLDQGLQFLIQYYNGEERAKGNILERFSAQQFPDLHSELNLSSLELGDSALYFCASSPSQWASGGAYNEQFFGPGTRLTVL.